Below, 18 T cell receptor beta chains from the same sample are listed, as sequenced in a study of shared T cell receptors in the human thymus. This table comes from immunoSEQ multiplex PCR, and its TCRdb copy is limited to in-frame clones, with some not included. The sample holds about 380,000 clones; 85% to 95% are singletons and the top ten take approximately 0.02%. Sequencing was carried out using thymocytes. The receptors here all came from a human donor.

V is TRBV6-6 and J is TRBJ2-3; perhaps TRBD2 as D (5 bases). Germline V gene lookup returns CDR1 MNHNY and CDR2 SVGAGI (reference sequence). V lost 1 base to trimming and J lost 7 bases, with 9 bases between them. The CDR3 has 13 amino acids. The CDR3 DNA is TGTGCCAGCAGTTACTTGGCGGACTATACGCAGTATTTT. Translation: CASSYLADYTQYF.

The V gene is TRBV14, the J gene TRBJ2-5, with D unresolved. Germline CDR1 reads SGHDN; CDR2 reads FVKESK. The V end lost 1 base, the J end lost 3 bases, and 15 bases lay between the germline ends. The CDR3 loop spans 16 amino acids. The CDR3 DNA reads TGTGCCAGCAGCCAAGTTACGGCAGGCCGAAAAGAGACCCAGTACTTC. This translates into CASSQVTAGRKETQYF.

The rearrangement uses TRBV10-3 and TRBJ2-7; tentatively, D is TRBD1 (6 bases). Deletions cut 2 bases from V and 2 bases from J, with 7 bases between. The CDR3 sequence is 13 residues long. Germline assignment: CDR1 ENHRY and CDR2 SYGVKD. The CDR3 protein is CAISEGQPYEQYF. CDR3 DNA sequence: TGTGCCATCAGTGAGGGACAGCCCTACGAGCAGTACTTC.

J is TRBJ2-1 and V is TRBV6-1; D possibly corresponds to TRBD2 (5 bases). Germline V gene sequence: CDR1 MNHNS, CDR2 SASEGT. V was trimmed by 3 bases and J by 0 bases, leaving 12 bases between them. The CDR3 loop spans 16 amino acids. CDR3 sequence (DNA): TGTGCCAGCAGTGACAGGACTCTCGTCTCCTACAATGAGCAGTTCTTC. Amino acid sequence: CASSDRTLVSYNEQFF.

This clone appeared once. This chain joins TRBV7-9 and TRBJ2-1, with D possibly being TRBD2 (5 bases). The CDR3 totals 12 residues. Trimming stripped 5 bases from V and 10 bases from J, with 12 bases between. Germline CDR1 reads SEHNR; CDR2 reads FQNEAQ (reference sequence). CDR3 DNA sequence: TGTGCCAGCAGCATCAGCGGAACAGAGCAGTTCTTC. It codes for CASSISGTEQFF.

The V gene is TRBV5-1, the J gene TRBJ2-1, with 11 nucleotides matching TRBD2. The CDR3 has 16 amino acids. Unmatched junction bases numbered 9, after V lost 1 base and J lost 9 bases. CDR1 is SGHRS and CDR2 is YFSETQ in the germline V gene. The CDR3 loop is CASSLTLLAGVSEQFF. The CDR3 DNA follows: TGCGCCAGCAGCTTGACATTACTAGCGGGAGTGAGTGAGCAGTTCTTC.

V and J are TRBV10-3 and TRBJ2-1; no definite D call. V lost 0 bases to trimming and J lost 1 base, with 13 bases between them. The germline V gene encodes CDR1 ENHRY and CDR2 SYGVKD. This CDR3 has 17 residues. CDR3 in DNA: TGTGCCATCAGTGAGTCGACTCCCTTACTTTCCTACAATGAGCAGTTCTTC. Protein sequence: CAISESTPLLSYNEQFF.

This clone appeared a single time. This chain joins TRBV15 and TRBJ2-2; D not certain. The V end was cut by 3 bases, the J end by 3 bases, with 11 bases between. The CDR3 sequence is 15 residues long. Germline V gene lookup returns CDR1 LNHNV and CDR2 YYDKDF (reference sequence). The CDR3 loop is CATSSRTSYTGELFF. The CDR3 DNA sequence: TGTGCCACCAGCAGCAGGACGTCTTACACCGGGGAGCTGTTTTTT.

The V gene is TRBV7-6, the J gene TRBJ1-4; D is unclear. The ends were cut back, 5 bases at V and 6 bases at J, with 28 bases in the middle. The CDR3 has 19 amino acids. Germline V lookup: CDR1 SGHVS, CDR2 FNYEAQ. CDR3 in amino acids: CASSVRERTDSLLYEKLFF. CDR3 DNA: TGTGCCAGCAGCGTAAGAGAGAGGACGGACTCCCTTTTGTATGAAAAACTGTTTTTT.

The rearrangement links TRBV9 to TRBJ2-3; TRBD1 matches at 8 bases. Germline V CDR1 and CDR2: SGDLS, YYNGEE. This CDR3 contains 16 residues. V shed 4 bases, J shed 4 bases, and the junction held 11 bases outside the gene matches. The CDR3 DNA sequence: TGTGCCAGCAGCCCTGGACAGGGTTTCGGCGCAGATACGCAGTATTTT. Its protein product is CASSPGQGFGADTQYF.

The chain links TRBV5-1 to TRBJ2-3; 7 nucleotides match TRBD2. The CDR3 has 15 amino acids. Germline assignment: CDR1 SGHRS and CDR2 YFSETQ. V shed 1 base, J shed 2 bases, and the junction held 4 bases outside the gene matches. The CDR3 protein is CASSLRGLLTDTQYF. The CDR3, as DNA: TGCGCCAGCAGCTTGAGGGGACTACTCACAGATACGCAGTATTTT.

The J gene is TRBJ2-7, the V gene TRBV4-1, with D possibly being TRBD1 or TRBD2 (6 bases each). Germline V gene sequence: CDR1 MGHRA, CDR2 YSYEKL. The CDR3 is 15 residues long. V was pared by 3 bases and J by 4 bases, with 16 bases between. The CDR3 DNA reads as TGCGCCAGCAGCCAGGAAGGGGGGCTTGGTTACGAGCAGTACTTC. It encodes CASSQEGGLGYEQYF.

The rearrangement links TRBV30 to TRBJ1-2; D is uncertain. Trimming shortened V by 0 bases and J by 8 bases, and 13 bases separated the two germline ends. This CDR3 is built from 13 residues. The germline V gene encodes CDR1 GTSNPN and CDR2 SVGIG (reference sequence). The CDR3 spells CAWSVEVGMGYTF. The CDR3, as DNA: TGTGCCTGGAGTGTAGAGGTCGGTATGGGCTACACCTTC.

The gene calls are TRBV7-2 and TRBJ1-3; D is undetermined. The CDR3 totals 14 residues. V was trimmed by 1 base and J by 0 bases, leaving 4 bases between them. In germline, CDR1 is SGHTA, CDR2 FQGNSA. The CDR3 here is CASSLGYSGNTIYF. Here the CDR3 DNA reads TGTGCCAGCAGCTTAGGCTACTCTGGAAACACCATATATTTT. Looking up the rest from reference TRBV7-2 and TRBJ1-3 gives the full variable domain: GAGVSQSPSNKVTEKGKDVELRCDPISGHTALYWYRQSLGQGLEFLIYFQGNSAPDKSGLPSDRFSAERTGGSVSTLTIQRTQQEDSAVYLCASSLGYSGNTIYFGEGSWLTVV.

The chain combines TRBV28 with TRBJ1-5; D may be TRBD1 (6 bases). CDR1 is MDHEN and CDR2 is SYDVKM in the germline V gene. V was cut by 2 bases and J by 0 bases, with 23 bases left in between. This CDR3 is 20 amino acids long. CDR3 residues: CASSLRKWDTWGLSNQPQHF. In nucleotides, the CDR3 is TGTGCCAGCAGTTTACGAAAGTGGGACACCTGGGGGCTTAGCAATCAGCCCCAGCATTTT.

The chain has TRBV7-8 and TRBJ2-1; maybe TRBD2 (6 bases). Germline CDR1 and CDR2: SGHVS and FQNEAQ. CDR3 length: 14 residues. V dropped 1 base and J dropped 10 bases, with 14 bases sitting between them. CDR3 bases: TGTGCCAGCAGCTTAGGGAGGGAGAGTAGGGAGCAGTTCTTC. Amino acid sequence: CASSLGRESREQFF.

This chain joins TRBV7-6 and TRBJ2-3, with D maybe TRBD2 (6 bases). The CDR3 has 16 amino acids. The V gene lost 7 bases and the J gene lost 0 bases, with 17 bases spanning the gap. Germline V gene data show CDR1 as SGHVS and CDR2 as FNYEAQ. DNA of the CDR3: TGTGCCAGCACCGTGACTAGGGCTACTAGCACAGATACGCAGTATTTT. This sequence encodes CASTVTRATSTDTQYF.

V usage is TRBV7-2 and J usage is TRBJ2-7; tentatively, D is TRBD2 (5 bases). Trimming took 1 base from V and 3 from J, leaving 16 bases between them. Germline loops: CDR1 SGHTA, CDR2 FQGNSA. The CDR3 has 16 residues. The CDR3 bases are TGTGCCAGCAGCTTAGAGCTAGCAGCGCGCGACTACGAGCAGTACTTC. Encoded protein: CASSLELAARDYEQYF.